This T cell receptor (beta chain) was sequenced for a study of T cell responses to AZD1222 COVID-19 vaccine. Profiling relied on immunoSEQ multiplex PCR, and the TCRdb table lists in-frame clones only, not all of them. This sample has approximately 180,000 clones, with just over 90% found just once. For this clone: Its target is unknown.

Study-wide points: Most donors were white British and more were female, and clonal diversity was possibly underestimated. Among those given AZD1222, only six were seropositive at baseline. Spike-specific TCR breadth rose after two AZD1222 doses, and depth rose as well.

CDR3 length equals 15 residues. Germline-derived CDR1 and CDR2 are KGHSH and LQKENI. V lost 0 bases to trimming and J lost 4 bases, with 9 bases between them. This receptor was identified in an adult in good health. The specimen was peripheral blood, collected on day 0 of AZD1222 vaccination. The chain employs TRBV18 and TRBJ2-2; D ambiguous. CDR3 nucleotides: TGTGCCAGCTCACCACCGGACGGCCCCACCGGGGAGCTGTTTTTT. Translation: CASSPPDGPTGELFF.